This TCR beta chain was profiled in a study of blood T cell repertoires in COVID-19. Libraries were prepared by immunoSEQ multiplex PCR; TCRdb keeps only in-frame clonotypes and omits some of them. Among over 10,000 clones listed, approximately 90% were seen once. Germline assignment: CDR1 SQVTM and CDR2 ANQGSEA. After removal of 2 bases from V and 5 bases from J, the junction contained 3 bases not matched to a gene. The CDR3 spans 13 residues. The sequenced material came from peripheral blood. This chain joins TRBV29-1 and TRBJ1-5, with 7 bases aligning to TRBD1. The origin of this receptor is a human donor in a cohort sampled during active COVID-19. CDR3 in amino acids: CSVETGEYQPQHF. The CDR3 region has the DNA TGCAGCGTTGAAACAGGGGAGTATCAGCCCCAGCATTTT.